This section outlines one T cell receptor (beta chain) sequence together with its context. The protocol was immunoSEQ multiplex PCR, while the TCRdb copy is restricted to in-frame clones and leaves out a portion. The table shows hundreds of thousands of clones, with around three quarters occurring only once. CDR3 length: 14 residues. V lost 0 bases and J lost 4, with 8 bases in between. Germline CDR1 and CDR2: SGHNT and YYREEE (reference sequence). The sample comes from a study of shared clonotypes between healthy human individuals. The V and J genes are TRBV5-4 and TRBJ2-4; a possible D gene is TRBD1 (5 bases). The sample consisted of memory CD4+ T cells sorted from blood. Subset denoted: CD45RA-negative fraction. This TCR derives from a woman aged 30 to 39 in good health. The CDR3 reads CASSLGQIKNIQYF. In DNA, the CDR3 is TGTGCCAGCAGCTTGGGACAGATAAAAAACATTCAGTACTTC. Based on the CDR3 plus reference TRBV5-4 and TRBJ2-4, the full variable domain is ETGVTQSPTHLIKTRGQQVTLRCSSQSGHNTVSWYQQALGQGPQFIFQYYREEENGRGNFPPRFSGLQFPNYSSELNVNALELDDSALYLCASSLGQIKNIQYFGAGTRLSVL.